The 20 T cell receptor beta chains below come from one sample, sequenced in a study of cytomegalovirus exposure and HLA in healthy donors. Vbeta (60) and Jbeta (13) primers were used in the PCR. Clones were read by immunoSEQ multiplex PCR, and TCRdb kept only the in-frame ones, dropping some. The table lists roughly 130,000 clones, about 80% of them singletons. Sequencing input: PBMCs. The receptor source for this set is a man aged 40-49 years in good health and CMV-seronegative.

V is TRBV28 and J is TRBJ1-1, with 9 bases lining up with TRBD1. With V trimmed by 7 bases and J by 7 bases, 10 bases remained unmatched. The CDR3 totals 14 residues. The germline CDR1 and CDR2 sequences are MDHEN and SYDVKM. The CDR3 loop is CASTFADRGIEAFF. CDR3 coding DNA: TGTGCCAGCACCTTTGCGGACAGGGGAATTGAAGCTTTCTTT.

The DNA for the CDR3 is TGTGCCAGCAGCTTTTTCGCGGCGGGGCGCGAGCAGTACTTC. Translating gives CASSFFAAGREQYF. The V call is TRBV5-6, the J call TRBJ2-7, with D perhaps matching TRBD2 (6 bases). This CDR3 has 14 amino acids. Per the germline V gene, CDR1 is SGHDT and CDR2 is YYEEEE. The germline V and J ends were trimmed by 2 bases and 6 bases, with 15 bases remaining between them.

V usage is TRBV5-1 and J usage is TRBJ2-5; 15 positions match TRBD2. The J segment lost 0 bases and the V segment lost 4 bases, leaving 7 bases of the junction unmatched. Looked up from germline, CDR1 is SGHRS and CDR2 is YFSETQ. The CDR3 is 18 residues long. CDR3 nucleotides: TGCGCCAGCAGCAGTGGACTAGCGGGAGGGAGGTACCAAGAGACCCAGTACTTC. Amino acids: CASSSGLAGGRYQETQYF.

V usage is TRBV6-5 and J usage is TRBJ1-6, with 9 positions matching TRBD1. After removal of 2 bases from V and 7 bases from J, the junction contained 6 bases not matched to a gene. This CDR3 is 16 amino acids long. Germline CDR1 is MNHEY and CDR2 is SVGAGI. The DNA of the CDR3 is TGTGCCAGCAGTTACGGGCCGGGACAGGGAAATTCACCCCTCCACTTT. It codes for CASSYGPGQGNSPLHF.

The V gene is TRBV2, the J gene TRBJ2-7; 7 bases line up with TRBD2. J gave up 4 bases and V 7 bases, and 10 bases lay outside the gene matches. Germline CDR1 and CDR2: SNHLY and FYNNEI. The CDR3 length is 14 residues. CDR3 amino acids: CASKLAREGYEQYF. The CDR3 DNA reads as TGTGCCAGCAAACTAGCCAGGGAGGGGTACGAGCAGTACTTC.

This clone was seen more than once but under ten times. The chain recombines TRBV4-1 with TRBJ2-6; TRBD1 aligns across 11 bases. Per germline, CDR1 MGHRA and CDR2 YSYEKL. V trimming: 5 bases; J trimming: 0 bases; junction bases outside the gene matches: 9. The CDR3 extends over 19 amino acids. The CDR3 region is CASSAHRDRGISGANVLTF. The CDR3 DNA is TGCGCCAGCAGCGCACACCGGGACAGGGGGATCTCTGGGGCCAACGTCCTGACTTTC.

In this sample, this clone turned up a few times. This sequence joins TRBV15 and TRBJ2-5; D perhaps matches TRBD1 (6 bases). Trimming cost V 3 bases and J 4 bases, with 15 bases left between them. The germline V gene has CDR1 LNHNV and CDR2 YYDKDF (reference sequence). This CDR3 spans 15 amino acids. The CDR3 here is CATSSGQGSLETQYF. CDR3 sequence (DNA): TGTGCCACCAGCAGTGGCCAGGGGTCCCTAGAGACCCAGTACTTC.

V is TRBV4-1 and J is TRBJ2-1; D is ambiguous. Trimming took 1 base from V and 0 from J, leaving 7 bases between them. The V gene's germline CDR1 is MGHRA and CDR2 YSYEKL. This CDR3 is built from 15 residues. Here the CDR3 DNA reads TGCGCCAGCAGCCAAGGTCCGGGCTCCTACAATGAGCAGTTCTTC. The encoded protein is CASSQGPGSYNEQFF.

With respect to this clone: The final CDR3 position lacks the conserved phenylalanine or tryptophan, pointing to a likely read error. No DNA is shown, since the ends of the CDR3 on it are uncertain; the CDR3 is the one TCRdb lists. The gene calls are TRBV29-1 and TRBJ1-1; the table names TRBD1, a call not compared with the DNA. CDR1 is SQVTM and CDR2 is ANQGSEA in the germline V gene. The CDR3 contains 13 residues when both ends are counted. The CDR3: CSGSHNRDTEAFV.

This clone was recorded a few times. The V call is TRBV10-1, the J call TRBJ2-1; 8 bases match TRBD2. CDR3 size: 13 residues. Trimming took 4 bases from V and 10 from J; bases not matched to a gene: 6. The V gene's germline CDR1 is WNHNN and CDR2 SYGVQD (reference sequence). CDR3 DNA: TGCGCCAGCAGTGGTAGCGGGGCTGGAGAGCAGTTCTTC. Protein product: CASSGSGAGEQFF.

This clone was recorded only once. CDR3 sequence reads: CASSIGSGNTIYF. CDR3 in DNA: TGTGCCAGTAGTATCGGTTCTGGAAACACCATATATTTT. The chain is built from TRBV19 and TRBJ1-3; unclear D gene. Germline V gene sequence: CDR1 LNHDA, CDR2 SQIVND (reference sequence). The CDR3 loop spans 13 amino acids. V was shortened by 3 bases and J by 1 base, with 4 bases between the two germline ends. Full variable domain (remainder filled in from reference TRBV19 and TRBJ1-3): DGGITQSPKYLFRKEGQNVTLSCEQNLNHDAMYWYRQDPGQGLRLIYYSQIVNDFQKGDIAEGYSVSREKKESFPLTVTSAQKNPTAFYLCASSIGSGNTIYFGEGSWLTVV.

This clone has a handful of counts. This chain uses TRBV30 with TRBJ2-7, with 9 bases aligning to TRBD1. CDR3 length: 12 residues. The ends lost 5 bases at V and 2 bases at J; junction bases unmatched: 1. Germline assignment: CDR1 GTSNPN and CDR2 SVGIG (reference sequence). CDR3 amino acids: CAWGTGPYEQYF. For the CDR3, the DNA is TGTGCCTGGGGGACAGGGCCCTACGAGCAGTACTTC.

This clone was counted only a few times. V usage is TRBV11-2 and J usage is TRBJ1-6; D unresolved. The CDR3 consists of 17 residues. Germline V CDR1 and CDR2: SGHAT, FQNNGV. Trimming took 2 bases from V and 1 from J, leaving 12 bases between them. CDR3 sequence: CASSLLAETSYNSPLHF. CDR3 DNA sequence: TGTGCCAGCAGCTTACTGGCCGAAACATCCTATAATTCACCCCTCCACTTT.

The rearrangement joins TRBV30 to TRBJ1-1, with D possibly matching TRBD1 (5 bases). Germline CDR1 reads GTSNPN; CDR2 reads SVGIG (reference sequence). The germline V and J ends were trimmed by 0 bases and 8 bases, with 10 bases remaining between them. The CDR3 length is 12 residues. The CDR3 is CAWSVGPGEAFF. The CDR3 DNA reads TGTGCCTGGAGTGTAGGTCCAGGGGAAGCTTTCTTT. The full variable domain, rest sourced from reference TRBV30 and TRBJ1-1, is SQTIHQWPATLVQPVGSPLSLECTVEGTSNPNLYWYRQAAGRGLQLLFYSVGIGQISSEVPQNLSASRPQDRQFILSSKKLLLSDSGFYLCAWSVGPGEAFFGQGTRLTVV.

The chain's CDR3 is CASSRGQTNTEAFF. CDR3 nucleotide sequence: TGCGCCAGCAGCCGGGGACAAACGAACACTGAAGCTTTCTTT. This chain joins TRBV5-1 and TRBJ1-1; D might be TRBD1 (6 bases). The CDR3 totals 14 residues. The V end lost 4 bases, the J end lost 1 base, and 11 bases lay between the germline ends. Germline V lookup: CDR1 SGHRS, CDR2 YFSETQ.

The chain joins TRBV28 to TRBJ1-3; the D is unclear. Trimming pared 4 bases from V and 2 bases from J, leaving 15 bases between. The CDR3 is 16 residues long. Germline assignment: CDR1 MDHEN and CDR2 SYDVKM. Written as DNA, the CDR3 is TGTGCCAGCAGTTCCCTTTTCCGGGGTGCTGGAAACACCATATATTTT. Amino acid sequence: CASSSLFRGAGNTIYF.

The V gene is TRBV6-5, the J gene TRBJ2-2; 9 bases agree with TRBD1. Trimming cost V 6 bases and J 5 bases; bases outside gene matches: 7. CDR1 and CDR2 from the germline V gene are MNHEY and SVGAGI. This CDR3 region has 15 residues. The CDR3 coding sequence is TGTGCCAGCAGGGGGAGACAGGGGGATACCGGGGAGCTGTTTTTT. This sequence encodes CASRGRQGDTGELFF.

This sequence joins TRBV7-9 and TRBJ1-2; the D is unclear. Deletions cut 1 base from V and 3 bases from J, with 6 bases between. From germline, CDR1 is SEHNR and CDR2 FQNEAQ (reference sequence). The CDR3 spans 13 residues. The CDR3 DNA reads TGTGCCAGCAGCTTAGGGGAGTACTATGGCTACACCTTC. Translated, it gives CASSLGEYYGYTF.

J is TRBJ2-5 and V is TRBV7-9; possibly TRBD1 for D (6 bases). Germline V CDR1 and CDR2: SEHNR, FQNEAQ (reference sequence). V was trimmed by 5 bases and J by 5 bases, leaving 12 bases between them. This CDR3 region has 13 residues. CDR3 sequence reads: CASSQRGTETQYF. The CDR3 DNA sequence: TGTGCCAGCAGCCAGAGGGGGACGGAGACCCAGTACTTC.

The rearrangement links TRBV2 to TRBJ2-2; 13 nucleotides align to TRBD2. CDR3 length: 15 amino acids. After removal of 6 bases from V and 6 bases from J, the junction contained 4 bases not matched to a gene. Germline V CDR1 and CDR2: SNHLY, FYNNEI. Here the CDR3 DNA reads TGTGCCAGCAGGGGACTAGCGGGATTGGCCGGGGAGCTGTTTTTT. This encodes CASRGLAGLAGELFF.